A selection of T cell receptor beta chains follows, all from one sample in a study of T cells in Graves' hyperthyroidism and ophthalmopathy. Each CDR3 protein gets one entry after TCRdb re-called the multiplex PCR reads with MiXCR. The sample lists roughly 250,000 distinct CDR3 sequences, 20% to 25% occurring once. The material sequenced was blood. The receptors stem from a young man with Graves' ophthalmopathy. Both conserved end residues are part of each CDR3. The order of the fields is J gene, V gene, CDR3 protein.

>TRBJ2-2|TRBV6-1
CASSATNPGTGELFF
>TRBJ2-1|TRBV4-2
CASSQEATGGFYEQFF
>TRBJ1-3|TRBV28
CASGVGNTIYF
>TRBJ2-7|TRBV28
CASSLSRGEAYEQYF
>TRBJ2-1|TRBV7-6
CASSLGAGWLNGQFF
>TRBJ2-7|TRBV20-1
CSARDQAYEQYF
>TRBJ2-3|TRBV27
CASRRQQRQDTQYF
>TRBJ2-7|TRBV20-1
CSARGGQGRPGEQYF
>TRBJ1-5|TRBV30
CAWSVRGSNQPQHF
>TRBJ2-3|TRBV7-2
CASSRRLADSTDTQYF
>TRBJ1-4|TRBV28
CASSPLGVATNEKLFF
>TRBJ1-5|TRBV12-3/TRBV12-4
CASRNPGGDNQPQHF
>TRBJ2-1|TRBV30
CAWSGTSGAYNEQFF
>TRBJ1-5|TRBV9
CASSVEGKPNQPQHF
>TRBJ1-4|TRBV20-1
CSANADSSANEKLFF
>TRBJ2-1|TRBV18
CASSPRESYNEQFF
>TRBJ1-2|TRBV20-1
CSAPQDRNYGYTF
>TRBJ2-3|TRBV10-3
CAIRSADLTDTQYF
>TRBJ1-2|TRBV24-1
CATSDLNKIAGYTF
>TRBJ1-1|TRBV29-1
CSVRVQAEAFF
>TRBJ1-1|TRBV9
CASSASTGGKTEAFF
>TRBJ1-4|TRBV6-1
CASSPPGQGGGKLFF
>TRBJ1-1|TRBV18
CASSPSDSNTEAFF
>TRBJ2-1|TRBV5-1
CASRPGTGGKYEQFF
>TRBJ2-5|TRBV19
CASSIDGVETQYF
>TRBJ2-2|TRBV28
CASSPHPARDTGELFF
>TRBJ1-5|TRBV6-1
CASSPPWTAHSNQPQHF
>TRBJ2-5|TRBV19
CASSILSGEQTQYF
>TRBJ2-1|TRBV12-3/TRBV12-4
CASSSKRERANEQFF